This note documents a single T cell receptor beta chain sequence. The antigen remains unidentified. Trimming left V 3 bases short and J 1 base short, with 16 bases between. The CDR3 runs 16 residues. Germline CDR1 reads SGHRS; CDR2 reads YFSETQ. The library targeted TCRbeta and was prepared with unique molecular identifiers. MiXCR, applied by TCRdb to the PCR reads, yields one record per CDR3 protein. This sample has 200,000 to 250,000 distinct CDR3 sequences, with under 30% found just once. The sample is drawn from a study of T-cell reconstitution after alpha-beta-depleted transplantation in children. Findings and limits, study-wide: Two months or so post-transplant, alpha-beta T cells reportedly derived from several hundred expanded graft clones. A year had passed since transplant, and T-cell counts and diversity by then came mostly from newly produced T cells. Surviving recipient T cells and intrathymic progenitors accounted for some patients' high TCRbeta diversity at day 60.

The material sequenced was PBMCs, mostly from graft donor cells, taken 360 days after TCRalphabeta/CD19-depleted stem cell transplant. This TCR derives from a female patient aged 2-9 years who had a stem cell transplant for congenital amegakaryocytic thrombocytopenia, so the T cells may come from the graft donor. This chain joins TRBV5-1 and TRBJ2-5, with D perhaps matching TRBD2 (6 bases). The CDR3 reads CASSSYIPSAQETQYF. CDR3 in DNA: TGCGCCAGCAGCTCGTACATCCCTAGCGCCCAAGAGACCCAGTACTTC.